What follows are 28 T cell receptor beta chains derived from one specimen sequenced in a study of T cells in Graves' hyperthyroidism and ophthalmopathy. Regions amplified from RNA transcripts were the TCR beta CDR3 regions. HTBI primers were employed in a first-round RT-PCR of the TCR CDR3. TCRdb reanalysed the multiplex PCR reads using MiXCR and keeps one entry per CDR3 protein. The data contain 600,000 or so distinct CDR3 sequences, 46% of them singletons. The source material was peripheral blood or thyroid tissue (not recorded which). Every receptor here comes from a woman between 18 and 29 years old with Graves' hyperthyroidism.

The chain carries TRBV7-9 and TRBJ1-1; D is perhaps TRBD1 (5 bases). Deletions cut 1 base from V and 3 bases from J, with 12 bases between. The CDR3 length is 15 residues. The germline CDR1 and CDR2 sequences are SEHNR and FQNEAQ (reference sequence). The CDR3 nucleotides are TGTGCCAGCAGCTTAGTTGACGGAGGGGACACTGAAGCTTTCTTT. Translating it yields CASSLVDGGDTEAFF. Looking up the rest from reference TRBV7-9 and TRBJ1-1 gives the full variable domain: DTGVSQNPRHKITKRGQNVTFRCDPISEHNRLYWYRQTLGQGPEFLTYFQNEAQLEKSRLLSDRFSAERPKGSFSTLEIQRTEQGDSAMYLCASSLVDGGDTEAFFGQGTRLTVV.

This chain uses TRBV19 with TRBJ2-7; 10 nucleotides match TRBD1. The CDR3 has 16 residues. After removal of 3 bases from V and 4 bases from J, the junction contained 9 bases not matched to a gene. Looked up from germline, CDR1 is LNHDA and CDR2 is SQIVND (reference sequence). In DNA, the CDR3 is TGTGCCAGTAGTATGGGGACAGGGGCCATTGTGTACGAGCAGTACTTC. Protein product: CASSMGTGAIVYEQYF.

This chain links TRBV6-6 with TRBJ2-5; 7 nucleotides match TRBD2. This CDR3 contains 16 residues. The germline V gene encodes CDR1 MNHNY and CDR2 SVGAGI (reference sequence). V was pared by 2 bases and J by 2 bases, with 8 bases of the junction left unmatched. DNA of the CDR3: TGTGCCAGCAGTTACCTTCTAGCGGCACTTCAAGAGACCCAGTACTTC. Translated: CASSYLLAALQETQYF.

The CDR3 reads CSASIRSKGDEQYF. The CDR3 region has the DNA TGCAGTGCTAGTATACGGAGCAAGGGAGACGAGCAGTACTTC. V usage is TRBV20-1 and J usage is TRBJ2-7, with D possibly matching TRBD2 (5 bases). V was pared by 3 bases and J by 5 bases, with 17 bases between. There are 14 residues in the CDR3. Per the germline V gene, CDR1 is DFQATT and CDR2 is SNEGSKA (reference sequence).

CDR3 sequence: CASSLPRTGLNTEAFF. Written as DNA, the CDR3 is TGTGCCAGCAGCCTTCCTCGGACAGGTCTGAACACTGAAGCTTTCTTT. The chain joins TRBV11-2 to TRBJ1-1, with 7 bases matching TRBD1. The CDR3 runs 16 residues. Trimming took 5 bases from V and 0 from J; bases not matched to a gene: 9. Germline CDR1 reads SGHAT; CDR2 reads FQNNGV. Using reference TRBV11-2 and TRBJ1-1 for the parts outside the CDR3, the full variable domain is EAGVAQSPRYKIIEKRQSVAFWCNPISGHATLYWYQQILGQGPKLLIQFQNNGVVDDSQLPKDRFSAERLKGVDSTLKIQPAKLEDSAVYLCASSLPRTGLNTEAFFGQGTRLTVV.

This rearrangement joins TRBV19 to TRBJ1-2; possibly TRBD1 for D (6 bases). Trimming left V 4 bases short and J 3 bases short, with 12 bases between. There are 14 residues in the CDR3. The germline CDR1 and CDR2 sequences are LNHDA and SQIVND (reference sequence). The CDR3 protein is CASSTRTAYYGYTF. DNA for the CDR3: TGTGCCAGTAGTACGAGGACAGCGTACTATGGCTACACCTTC.

The J gene is TRBJ1-4, the V gene TRBV7-9, with D possibly matching TRBD1 (6 bases). The CDR3 covers 14 residues. The germline V gene has CDR1 SEHNR and CDR2 FQNEAQ (reference sequence). The V end lost 5 bases, the J end lost 10 bases, and 17 bases lay between the germline ends. The CDR3 reads CASSPGHTVGKLFF. CDR3 DNA sequence: TGTGCCAGCAGCCCGGGACACACAGTAGGAAAACTGTTTTTT.

Only a few counts were recorded for this clonotype. The chain employs TRBV7-2 and TRBJ1-4; TRBD1 agrees at 7 bases. Germline CDR1 and CDR2: SGHTA and FQGNSA. The CDR3 has 15 residues. V lost 5 bases to trimming and J lost 8 bases; unmatched junction nucleotides: 11. In DNA form, the CDR3 reads TGTGCCAGCAGCCCCGGCGAGGGGGCACGAGAAAAACTGTTTTTT. Residues: CASSPGEGAREKLFF.

The chain combines TRBV29-1 with TRBJ1-1; the D is unclear. Germline V gene data show CDR1 as SQVTM and CDR2 as ANQGSEA. The CDR3 is 9 amino acids. Trimming removed 0 bases from V and 9 bases from J, with 2 bases in between. DNA for the CDR3: TGCAGCGTTGAAGACCAAGCTTTCTTT. Encoded protein: CSVEDQAFF.

This sequence joins TRBV10-3 and TRBJ2-7, with D perhaps TRBD1 (5 bases). Germline V lookup: CDR1 ENHRY, CDR2 SYGVKD. Between the trimmed V and J ends, which lost 6 bases and 5 bases, there was a span of 8 bases. The CDR3 is made up of 11 amino acids. DNA for the CDR3: TGTGCCATCAGACTACAGGACGAGCAGTACTTC. It codes for CAIRLQDEQYF.

This clonotype was detected only once. The CDR3 region has the DNA TGTGCCAGCAGTTACCTCACGACCGAATATCGCACAGATACGCAGTATTTT. Amino acid sequence: CASSYLTTEYRTDTQYF. The rearrangement joins TRBV6-5 to TRBJ2-3; D gene unclear. The CDR3 extends over 17 amino acids. The V end was cut by 2 bases, the J end by 1 base, with 16 bases between. Germline V gene data show CDR1 as MNHEY and CDR2 as SVGAGI.

This clonotype was detected a few times. The chain uses TRBV2 and TRBJ2-5; possible D gene TRBD2, 5 bases. Trimming cost V 6 bases and J 3 bases, with 8 bases left between them. Germline V gene data show CDR1 as SNHLY and CDR2 as FYNNEI. CDR3 length: 12 amino acids. CDR3 bases: TGTGCCAGCAGAAAACTAGAAGAGACCCAGTACTTC. Translated: CASRKLEETQYF. Using reference TRBV2 and TRBJ2-5 for the parts outside the CDR3, the full variable domain is EPEVTQTPSHQVTQMGQEVILRCVPISNHLYFYWYRQILGQKVEFLVSFYNNEISEKSEIFDDQFSVERPDGSNFTLKIRSTKLEDSAMYFCASRKLEETQYFGPGTRLLVL.

This clonotype was seen at least ten times. Written as DNA, the CDR3 is TGTGCCAGCAGCTTAGGTGGACTAGCGGAGGCGCTGTTTTTT. This encodes CASSLGGLAEALFF. V is TRBV7-2 and J is TRBJ2-2; 10 bases fit TRBD2. V lost 1 base, J lost 13 bases, and 6 bases stayed unmatched. Germline values: CDR1 SGHTA, CDR2 FQGNSA. The CDR3 is 14 residues long.

This clonotype has at least ten counts. V gene TRBV10-3 combines with J gene TRBJ1-2; no definite D call. V lost 3 bases, J lost 0 bases, and 8 bases lay in between. CDR1 and CDR2 from the germline V gene are ENHRY and SYGVKD. CDR3 length: 14 amino acids. DNA for the CDR3: TGTGCCATCAGTGAACAGCGAGCTAACTATGGCTACACCTTC. Its translation: CAISEQRANYGYTF.

This chain joins TRBV25-1 and TRBJ2-3; TRBD2 aligns across 9 bases. J lost 5 bases, V lost 8 bases, and 8 bases had no gene match. Germline CDR1 MGHDK, CDR2 SYGVNS. This CDR3 region has 14 residues. DNA of the CDR3: TGTGCCAGCCGGATTAGCGGGAGAATAGATACGCAGTATTTT. Residues: CASRISGRIDTQYF.

This clonotype showed up just a few times. V is TRBV7-2 and J is TRBJ2-7, with D perhaps TRBD1 (6 bases). Trimming took 5 bases from V and 2 from J, leaving 13 bases between them. The CDR3 is 14 residues long. The germline gives CDR1 SGHTA, CDR2 FQGNSA. CDR3 residues: CASSQGHWAYEQYF. The CDR3 DNA reads TGTGCCAGCAGCCAGGGACATTGGGCCTACGAGCAGTACTTC.

The rearrangement links TRBV19 to TRBJ1-1, with D perhaps TRBD1 (5 bases). The germline V gene has CDR1 LNHDA and CDR2 SQIVND (reference sequence). The CDR3 runs 15 residues. With 6 bases removed from V and 1 base from J, the gap between germline ends came to 15 bases. CDR3 region: CASSPGGYGNTEAFF. The CDR3 DNA sequence: TGTGCCAGTAGCCCCGGGGGATACGGGAACACTGAAGCTTTCTTT.

The J gene is TRBJ2-7, the V gene TRBV5-1, with a weak D call TRBD1 (6 bases). CDR3 size: 13 residues. Between the trimmed V and J ends, which lost 6 bases and 5 bases, there was a span of 15 bases. Germline V lookup: CDR1 SGHRS, CDR2 YFSETQ. The CDR3 nucleotides read TGCGCCAGCAACGGGCAGGGGCCCAACGAGCAGTACTTC. It yields the protein CASNGQGPNEQYF. Looking up the rest from reference TRBV5-1 and TRBJ2-7 gives the full variable domain: KAGVTQTPRYLIKTRGQQVTLSCSPISGHRSVSWYQQTPGQGLQFLFEYFSETQRNKGNFPGRFSGRQFSNSRSEMNVSTLELGDSALYLCASNGQGPNEQYFGPGTRLTVT.

The V and J genes are TRBV10-3 and TRBJ2-5, with D possibly called TRBD1 or TRBD2 (5 bases each). The CDR3 has 15 residues. V lost 10 bases and J lost 1, with 19 bases in between. Looked up from germline, CDR1 is ENHRY and CDR2 is SYGVKD. CDR3 in DNA: TGTGCCAGCAGCTGGGGACGGGGCGCCCAAGAGACCCAGTACTTC. This translates into CASSWGRGAQETQYF.

This sequence joins TRBV20-1 and TRBJ2-7, with TRBD2 identical over 9 bases. After removal of 1 base from V and 1 base from J, the junction contained 2 bases not matched to a gene. There are 14 residues in the CDR3. Germline V CDR1 and CDR2: DFQATT, SNEGSKA (reference sequence). The CDR3 DNA follows: TGCAGTGCTAGAGGGACTAGCGAATCCTACGAGCAGTACTTC. As protein: CSARGTSESYEQYF.

The J gene is TRBJ1-4, the V gene TRBV5-1, with 7 bases identical to TRBD1. V trimming: 3 bases; J trimming: 3 bases; junction bases outside the gene matches: 5. Germline V gives CDR1 SGHRS, CDR2 YFSETQ. This CDR3 is built from 15 residues. The CDR3 nucleotides read TGCGCCAGCAGCTATCCGACAGGGCCTAATGAAAAACTGTTTTTT. It encodes CASSYPTGPNEKLFF.

This clonotype was recorded many times. J is TRBJ2-6 and V is TRBV7-2; 7 bases match TRBD1. V shed 8 bases and J 2 bases; nucleotides not matched to a gene: 3. The germline gives CDR1 SGHTA, CDR2 FQGNSA. This CDR3 contains 14 residues. In DNA, the CDR3 is TGTGCCAGCTCGACAGGGCCTGGGGCCAACGTCCTGACTTTC. Translation gives CASSTGPGANVLTF.

This chain connects TRBV7-9 to TRBJ1-1, with 11 bases lining up with TRBD1. Per germline, CDR1 SEHNR and CDR2 FQNEAQ (reference sequence). The CDR3 consists of 13 residues. V was pared by 6 bases and J by 11 bases, with 8 bases of the junction left unmatched. The CDR3 nucleotides are TGTGCCAGCAGTTGGACAGGGGGCGGCCTGGCTTTCTTT. Protein sequence: CASSWTGGGLAFF. The whole variable domain, filled in from reference TRBV7-9 and TRBJ1-1, reads DTGVSQNPRHKITKRGQNVTFRCDPISEHNRLYWYRQTLGQGPEFLTYFQNEAQLEKSRLLSDRFSAERPKGSFSTLEIQRTEQGDSAMYLCASSWTGGGLAFFGQGTRLTVV.

The genes are TRBV25-1 and TRBJ1-2; no clear D gene. The CDR3 sequence is 11 residues long. Germline V gives CDR1 MGHDK, CDR2 SYGVNS. V lost 11 bases to trimming and J lost 5 bases, with 12 bases between them. CDR3 protein: CASILEYGYTF. The CDR3 bases are TGTGCCTCGATCCTGGAGTATGGCTACACCTTC.

The J gene is TRBJ1-2, the V gene TRBV5-1; TRBD1 is a possible D gene (6 bases). V lost 4 bases to trimming and J lost 4 bases, with 17 bases between them. The length of the CDR3 is 15 residues. Germline CDR1 reads SGHRS; CDR2 reads YFSETQ. CDR3 residues: CASSVDKQGGYGYTF. CDR3 nucleotide sequence: TGCGCCAGCAGCGTTGATAAACAGGGCGGCTATGGCTACACCTTC.

There are many counts of this clonotype. This chain links TRBV7-9 with TRBJ1-1; D remains unclear. Germline lookup yields CDR1 SEHNR and CDR2 FQNEAQ (reference sequence). With 5 bases removed from V and 5 bases from J, the gap between germline ends came to 9 bases. The CDR3 is 12 amino acids. This CDR3 reads CASSSFRTEAFF. The DNA for the CDR3 is TGTGCCAGCAGCAGTTTCCGGACTGAAGCTTTCTTT.

Points on this clonotype: This may stem from a read error, because a much larger clone lies one nucleotide away. V is TRBV7-9 and J is TRBJ1-1; weak D call: TRBD1 (5 bases). The CDR3 extends over 12 amino acids. Germline loops: CDR1 SEHNR, CDR2 FQNEAQ (reference sequence). The CDR3 DNA follows: TGTGCCAACAGCCAAACCCAGGGTGAAGCTTTCTTT. Amino acids: CANSQTQGEAFF. The full variable domain, in which reference TRBV7-9 and TRBJ1-1 provide the parts outside the CDR3, is DTGVSQNPRHKITKRGQNVTFRCDPISEHNRLYWYRQTLGQGPEFLTYFQNEAQLEKSRLLSDRFSAERPKGSFSTLEIQRTEQGDSAMYLCANSQTQGEAFFGQGTRLTVV.

The chain combines TRBV25-1 with TRBJ1-1, with D unresolved. Trimming shortened V by 1 base and J by 3 bases, and 15 bases separated the two germline ends. Looked up from germline, CDR1 is MGHDK and CDR2 is SYGVNS. The CDR3 runs to 16 residues. CDR3 DNA: TGTGCCAGCAGTGAATCTTTTCAGGACGGCTACACTGAAGCTTTCTTT. Amino acid sequence: CASSESFQDGYTEAFF.